Each of the 10 T cell receptor beta chains below was sequenced from the same sample in a study of T cells in Graves' hyperthyroidism and ophthalmopathy. The TCR beta CDR3 regions underwent amplification using RNA transcripts as the source. The HTBI set primed first-round TCR CDR3 RT-PCR. TCRdb redid the calling of the multiplex PCR reads with MiXCR, one entry per CDR3 protein. The sample lists under 650,000 distinct CDR3 sequences, 15% to 20% occurring once. Sequenced input: blood. The receptor set was obtained from a woman aged 25 to 39 with Graves' hyperthyroidism.

Details on this clonotype: Germline and junction disagree at one end, which may indicate a read error. This chain connects TRBV20-1 to TRBJ2-7, with D perhaps matching TRBD2 (5 bases). Germline-derived CDR1 and CDR2 are DFQATT and SNEGSKA (reference sequence). The CDR3 length is 15 residues. The chain's CDR3 is CNAPAPSSISYEQYF. The CDR3 nucleotides read TGCAATGCTCCAGCCCCTAGCTCCATCTCCTACGAGCAGTACTTC.

This clonotype was seen a handful of times. The chain has TRBV30 and TRBJ2-2; D gene unclear. CDR3 size: 11 residues. Trimming removed 4 bases from V and 7 bases from J, with 7 bases in between. The germline CDR1 and CDR2 sequences are GTSNPN and SVGIG (reference sequence). The CDR3 DNA reads as TGTGCCTGGAAGAAAAGCGGGGAGCTGTTTTTT. It encodes CAWKKSGELFF.

This clonotype showed up just a few times. The rearrangement links TRBV10-2 to TRBJ2-5; TRBD1 agrees at 9 bases. Trimming at V came to 6 bases and at J to 5 bases, leaving 10 bases not matched to a gene. The germline CDR1 and CDR2 sequences are WSHSY and SAAADI. The CDR3 contains 15 residues. The CDR3 sequence: CASSRERDREETQYF. Here the CDR3 DNA reads TGCGCCAGCAGCCGAGAGAGGGACAGGGAGGAGACCCAGTACTTC.

V usage is TRBV28 and J usage is TRBJ2-7, with TRBD2 identical over 13 bases. Looked up from germline, CDR1 is MDHEN and CDR2 is SYDVKM. The junction had 7 bases not matched to a gene; V was cut back by 8 bases and J by 3 bases. There are 15 residues in the CDR3. The DNA for the CDR3 is TGTGCCAGCGAAACTAGGACTAGCGGGAGCTACGAGCAGTACTTC. Translation: CASETRTSGSYEQYF.

At least ten counts were recorded for this clonotype. This rearrangement joins TRBV5-1 to TRBJ2-3; TRBD2 might be the D (6 bases). From germline, CDR1 is SGHRS and CDR2 YFSETQ. Trimming took off 5 bases at V and 1 base at J, with 14 bases between the two ends. The CDR3 spans 15 residues. The CDR3 loop reads CASSPARGGTDTQYF. Written as DNA, the CDR3 is TGCGCCAGCAGTCCCGCGCGGGGAGGCACAGATACGCAGTATTTT.

This clonotype was found many times. V gene TRBV5-1 combines with J gene TRBJ2-3; no firm D call. This CDR3 contains 14 residues. Trimming left V 7 bases short and J 5 bases short, with 17 bases between. Germline-derived CDR1 and CDR2 are SGHRS and YFSETQ. CDR3 loop: CASVSLPGEDTQYF. CDR3 nucleotides: TGCGCCAGCGTCTCCTTACCTGGGGAAGATACGCAGTATTTT.

The chain recombines TRBV6-2 or TRBV6-3 with TRBJ2-7; D not resolved. With 6 bases removed from V and 6 bases from J, the gap between germline ends came to 9 bases. This CDR3 is 11 amino acids long. CDR1 MNHEY and CDR2 SVGEGT come from the germline V gene. CDR3: CASSRWGEQYF. The CDR3 DNA reads TGTGCCAGCAGCAGATGGGGCGAGCAGTACTTC.

This clonotype was recorded at least ten times. The chain has TRBV11-1 and TRBJ2-7, with D unclear. The CDR3 covers 12 residues. V was clipped by 2 bases and J by 6 bases, with 8 bases between them. In germline, CDR1 is SGHAT, CDR2 FQDESV (reference sequence). CDR3 in DNA: TGTGCCAGCAGCTTACCCTTCCTCGAGCAGTACTTC. Translation gives CASSLPFLEQYF.

This rearrangement joins TRBV5-1 to TRBJ2-7, with D tentatively TRBD2 (5 bases). Near its end, the DNA agrees better with TRBJ2-1, so the J call may be wrong. The CDR3 extends over 14 amino acids. Germline V gives CDR1 SGHRS, CDR2 YFSETQ. The CDR3 protein is CASSIGPDSYEQFF. The DNA of the CDR3 is TGCGCCAGCAGCATAGGGCCGGACTCCTACGAGCAGTTCTTC.

This clonotype has only a few counts. The chain is built from TRBV12-3 or TRBV12-4 and TRBJ2-5, with TRBD2 as a possible D gene (7 bases). The CDR3 is made up of 15 amino acids. V lost 6 bases to trimming and J lost 3 bases, with 17 bases between them. Written as DNA, the CDR3 is TGTGCCAGCAGAGGAGGGGGGGGTGGAAAAGAGACCCAGTACTTC. It encodes CASRGGGGGKETQYF.